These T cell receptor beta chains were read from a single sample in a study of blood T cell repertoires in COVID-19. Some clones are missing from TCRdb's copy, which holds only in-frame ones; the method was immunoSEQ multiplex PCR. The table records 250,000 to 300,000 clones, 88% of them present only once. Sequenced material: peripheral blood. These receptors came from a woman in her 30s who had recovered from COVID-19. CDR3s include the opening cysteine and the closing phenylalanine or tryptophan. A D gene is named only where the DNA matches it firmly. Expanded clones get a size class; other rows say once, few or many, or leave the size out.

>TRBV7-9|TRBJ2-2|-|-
TGTGCCAGCAGCTCGGGACTTTTATCGAACACCGGGGAGCTGTTTTTT
CASSSGLLSNTGELFF
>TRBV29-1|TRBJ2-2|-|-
TGCAGCGTTGAACTCCAGGTCACCGGGGAGCTGTTTTTT
CSVELQVTGELFF
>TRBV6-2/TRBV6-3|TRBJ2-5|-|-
TGTGCCAGCAGTTACATCGGGGAGACCCAGTACTTC
CASSYIGETQYF
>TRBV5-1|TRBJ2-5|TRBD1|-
TGCGCCAGCAGCTGGGGACAGGGACACCAAGAGACCCAGTACTTC
CASSWGQGHQETQYF
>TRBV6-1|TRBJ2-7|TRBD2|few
TGTGCCAGCAGTGCCGGACTAGCGGGGGGCTCCTACGAGCAGTACTTC
CASSAGLAGGSYEQYF
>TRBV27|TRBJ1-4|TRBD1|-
TGTGCCAGCAGTTTAGTGGGACAGGGAGGAAAACTGTTTTTT
CASSLVGQGGKLFF
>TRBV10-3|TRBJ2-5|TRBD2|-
TGTGCCATCAGTGTTTTAGCGGGGGAAGAGACCCAGTACTTC
CAISVLAGEETQYF
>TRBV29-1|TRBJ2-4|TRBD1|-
TGCAGCGTTGAAAGCAGGGGGCCCAAAAACATTCAGTACTTC
CSVESRGPKNIQYF
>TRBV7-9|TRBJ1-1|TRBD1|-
TGTGCCAGCAGCTTGGACAGGTCGAACACTGAAGCTTTCTTT
CASSLDRSNTEAFF
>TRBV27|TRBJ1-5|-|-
TGTGCCAGCAGTTTGACAGATAAATATAGCAATCAGCCCCAGCATTTT
CASSLTDKYSNQPQHF
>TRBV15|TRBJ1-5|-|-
TGTGCCACCAGCAGAGATGCAGGGAACGGTCGCAATCAGCCCCAGCATTTT
CATSRDAGNGRNQPQHF
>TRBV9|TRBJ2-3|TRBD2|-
TGTGCCAGCAGCGGAAGGCTAGCGGGGGGTCGCACAGATACGCAGTATTTT
CASSGRLAGGRTDTQYF
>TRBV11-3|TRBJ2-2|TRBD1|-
TGTGCCAGCAGTTTGCAGGGGGCCGGGGAGCTGTTTTTT
CASSLQGAGELFF
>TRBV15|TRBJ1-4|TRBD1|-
TGTGCCACCAGCAGCTCGGACAGGATGAATGAAAAACTGTTTTTT
CATSSSDRMNEKLFF
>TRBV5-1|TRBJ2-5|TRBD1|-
TGCGCCAGCAGCTCCCTTCGGACAGGGGGAGAGACCCAGTACTTC
CASSSLRTGGETQYF
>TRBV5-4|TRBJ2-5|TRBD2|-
TGTGCCAGCAGCTTGAAACTAGCGGGGGAGGAGACCCAGTACTTC
CASSLKLAGEETQYF
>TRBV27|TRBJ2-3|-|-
TGTGCCAGCAGTTTATTCTTGCGGGGTAGCGATACGCAGTATTTT
CASSLFLRGSDTQYF